The 17 T cell receptor beta chains reported below all come from one sample, sequenced in a study of blood T cell repertoires in COVID-19. Only in-frame clones appear in the TCRdb table, and some are missing; sequencing was by immunoSEQ multiplex PCR. The sample holds 370,000 or so clones; around 87% are singletons and the top ten take 1.3%. The specimen was PBMCs or T cells enriched from blood (not recorded which). These receptors came from a young man who had recovered from COVID-19.

The chain couples TRBV29-1 to TRBJ1-2; D is possibly TRBD1 (5 bases). Germline CDR1 and CDR2: SQVTM and ANQGSEA. The germline V and J ends were trimmed by 2 bases and 6 bases, with 7 bases remaining between them. The CDR3 is 11 residues long. The chain's CDR3 is CSVEWGDGYTF. The CDR3 coding sequence is TGCAGCGTTGAATGGGGCGATGGCTACACCTTC.

This rearrangement joins TRBV11-2 to TRBJ2-2, with D tentatively TRBD1 (6 bases). V was pared by 5 bases and J by 3 bases, with 13 bases between. In germline, CDR1 is SGHAT, CDR2 FQNNGV. The CDR3 totals 15 residues. DNA of the CDR3: TGTGCCAGCAGCCCCATTACAGGGCACACCGGGGAGCTGTTTTTT. This gives the protein CASSPITGHTGELFF.

The CDR3 DNA reads TGTGCCAGCAGCGAACGCGGGACAGGGGGCCATTCACCCCTCCACTTT. This translates into CASSERGTGGHSPLHF. The chain uses TRBV7-6 and TRBJ1-6; the match to TRBD1 covers 12 bases. The CDR3 spans 16 residues. After removal of 5 bases from V and 8 bases from J, the junction contained 7 bases not matched to a gene. The germline CDR1 and CDR2 sequences are SGHVS and FNYEAQ.

The sample holds one count of this clone. J is TRBJ1-1 and V is TRBV6-5; 7 nucleotides agree with TRBD1. Germline loops: CDR1 MNHEY, CDR2 SVGAGI. CDR3 length: 13 residues. Trimming cost V 2 bases and J 9 bases; bases outside gene matches: 6. In DNA form, the CDR3 reads TGTGCCAGCAGTTACGGAACAGGGGTGAAAGCTTTCTTT. Its translation is CASSYGTGVKAFF.

The chain carries TRBV5-1 and TRBJ2-2; 10 bases match TRBD1. This CDR3 comprises 17 residues. Germline CDR1 and CDR2: SGHRS and YFSETQ. Germline trimming cut 3 bases from V and 4 bases from J; bases unmatched to any gene: 9. CDR3 protein: CASSYPPGQGITGELFF. The CDR3 nucleotides read TGCGCCAGCAGCTATCCCCCGGGACAGGGGATCACCGGGGAGCTGTTTTTT.

The V gene is TRBV10-3, the J gene TRBJ2-3, with 9 positions matching TRBD2. V was clipped by 8 bases and J by 4 bases; unmatched bases: 10. CDR1 and CDR2 from the germline V gene are ENHRY and SYGVKD. The length of the CDR3 is 15 residues. CDR3 amino acids: CAIRSGGGASDTQYF. CDR3 nucleotide sequence: TGTGCCATCCGATCGGGCGGGGGGGCCTCAGATACGCAGTATTTT.

V usage is TRBV12-5 and J usage is TRBJ1-5; unclear D gene. This CDR3 has 16 residues. Trimming removed 0 bases at V and 5 bases at J, with 14 bases between. CDR1 and CDR2 from the germline V gene are LGHNT and FRNRAP. CDR3 sequence reads: CASGLVPGIPHQPQHF. The DNA for the CDR3 is TGTGCTAGTGGTTTGGTACCGGGGATCCCTCATCAGCCCCAGCATTTT.

The gene calls are TRBV6-2 or TRBV6-3 and TRBJ2-5, with 8 positions matching TRBD2. V lost 5 bases to trimming and J lost 3 bases; unmatched junction nucleotides: 5. The CDR3 sequence is 14 residues long. Germline values: CDR1 MNHEY, CDR2 SVGEGT. CDR3 sequence reads: CASSRGGMEETQYF. CDR3 sequence (DNA): TGTGCCAGCAGTCGGGGGGGCATGGAAGAGACCCAGTACTTC.

A word on this clone: Different DNA sequences within this sample yield the same CDR3. The genes are TRBV7-8 and TRBJ2-7; 7 nucleotides agree with TRBD2. Germline V gene data show CDR1 as SGHVS and CDR2 as FQNEAQ. There are 15 residues in the CDR3. J gave up 0 bases and V 0 bases, and 2 bases lay outside the gene matches. CDR3 protein: CASSLAGGSSYEQYF. CDR3 in DNA: TGTGCCAGCAGCTTAGCCGGGGGGAGCTCCTACGAGCAGTACTTC. The whole variable domain, remainder taken from reference TRBV7-8 and TRBJ2-7, is GAGVSQSPRYKVAKRGQDVALRCDPISGHVSLFWYQQALGQGPEFLTYFQNEAQLDKSGLPSDRFFAERPEGSVSTLKIQRTQQEDSAVYLCASSLAGGSSYEQYFGPGTRLTVT.

This clone was seen more than once but under ten times. The rearrangement uses TRBV5-6 and TRBJ2-5; TRBD1 might be the D (7 bases). V was trimmed by 3 bases and J by 4 bases, leaving 16 bases between them. Germline V gives CDR1 SGHDT, CDR2 YYEEEE. The CDR3 length is 15 residues. The DNA of the CDR3 is TGTGCCAGCAGCTCCCCGCGACAGGGACTAGAGACCCAGTACTTC. Translation gives CASSSPRQGLETQYF. Variable domain in full (rest from reference TRBV5-6 and TRBJ2-5): DAGVTQSPTHLIKTRGQQVTLRCSPKSGHDTVSWYQQALGQGPQFIFQYYEEEERQRGNFPDRFSGHQFPNYSSELNVNALLLGDSALYLCASSSPRQGLETQYFGPGTRLLVL.

CDR3 amino acids: CASSLMAGERGGYTF. The CDR3, as DNA: TGTGCCAGCAGCTTAATGGCAGGGGAGAGGGGGGGCTACACCTTC. V is TRBV11-2 and J is TRBJ1-2; TRBD1 might be the D (6 bases). Trimming left V 2 bases short and J 8 bases short, with 18 bases between. CDR3 length equals 15 residues. CDR1 is SGHAT and CDR2 is FQNNGV in the germline V gene.

The count of this clone is one. The CDR3 coding sequence is TGTGCCAGCAGGCAGAGAGGAAACTATGGCTACACCTTC. Translation gives CASRQRGNYGYTF. The V gene is TRBV6-5, the J gene TRBJ1-2, with D unresolved. CDR1 MNHEY and CDR2 SVGAGI come from the germline V gene. V gave up 6 bases and J gave up 2 bases, with 10 bases separating them. The CDR3 spans 13 residues.

The V call is TRBV5-1, the J call TRBJ2-3; D is unclear. CDR1 is SGHRS, CDR2 YFSETQ, per germline. The germline V and J ends were trimmed by 0 bases and 4 bases, with 6 bases remaining between them. The CDR3 has 13 residues. CDR3 protein: CASSLARADTQYF. CDR3 nucleotides: TGCGCCAGCAGCTTGGCTCGGGCAGATACGCAGTATTTT.

The chain has TRBV19 and TRBJ2-1; D is perhaps TRBD1 (6 bases). With 5 bases removed from V and 7 bases from J, the gap between germline ends came to 15 bases. In germline, CDR1 is LNHDA, CDR2 SQIVND (reference sequence). This CDR3 comprises 14 residues. Written as DNA, the CDR3 is TGTGCCAGTAGTTTGGCAGGGGATGGGAATGAGCAGTTCTTC. Protein product: CASSLAGDGNEQFF. The full variable domain, its missing parts supplied by reference TRBV19 and TRBJ2-1, is DGGITQSPKYLFRKEGQNVTLSCEQNLNHDAMYWYRQDPGQGLRLIYYSQIVNDFQKGDIAEGYSVSREKKESFPLTVTSAQKNPTAFYLCASSLAGDGNEQFFGPGTRLTVL.

This clone was observed a few times. The chain combines TRBV20-1 with TRBJ1-1, with D hard to call. The CDR3 runs to 12 residues. Germline-derived CDR1 and CDR2 are DFQATT and SNEGSKA (reference sequence). V gave up 3 bases and J gave up 6 bases, with 11 bases separating them. CDR3 loop: CSASESSAEAFF. In DNA, the CDR3 is TGCAGTGCTAGTGAATCGTCGGCTGAAGCTTTCTTT.

V usage is TRBV20-1 and J usage is TRBJ1-6; D is ambiguous. The CDR3 consists of 13 residues. V was cut by 3 bases and J by 5 bases, with 8 bases left in between. Germline CDR1 reads DFQATT; CDR2 reads SNEGSKA (reference sequence). CDR3 sequence: CSASTGNNSPLHF. In DNA, the CDR3 is TGCAGTGCTAGTACCGGGAATAATTCACCCCTCCACTTT.

The rearrangement uses TRBV3-1 (or the pseudogene TRBV3-2) and TRBJ1-3; 7 nucleotides match TRBD1. Germline CDR1 reads LGHDT; CDR2 reads YNNKEL (reference sequence). CDR3 length equals 15 residues. Trimming removed 4 bases from V and 1 base from J; junction bases left unmatched: 4. The CDR3 sequence: CASSLQGTSGNTIYF. CDR3 DNA sequence: TGTGCCAGCAGCCTACAGGGGACTTCTGGAAACACCATATATTTT.